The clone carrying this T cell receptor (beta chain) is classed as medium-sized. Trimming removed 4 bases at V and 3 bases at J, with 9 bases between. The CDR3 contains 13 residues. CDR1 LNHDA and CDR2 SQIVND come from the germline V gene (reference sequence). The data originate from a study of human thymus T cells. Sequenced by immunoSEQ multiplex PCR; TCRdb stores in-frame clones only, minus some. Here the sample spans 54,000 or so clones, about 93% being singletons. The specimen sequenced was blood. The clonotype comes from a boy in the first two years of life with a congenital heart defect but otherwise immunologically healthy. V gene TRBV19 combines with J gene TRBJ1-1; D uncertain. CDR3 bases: TGTGCCAGTAGTACCAAGAGAGACACTGAAGCTTTCTTT. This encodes CASSTKRDTEAFF.